A selection of T cell receptor beta chains follows, all from one sample in a study of T cell clonotyping in hematopoietic cell transplantation. Measured with immunoSEQ multiplex PCR; TCRdb has only the in-frame clones, and not every one. The data hold around 21,000 clones, with under 90% observed a single time. The sequencing here drew on peripheral blood mononuclear cells, taken before stem cell transplant. These receptors all stem from a man between 18 and 29 years old with biphenotypic leukemia. Some clones in this sample may be carry-over from other donors' samples. The CDR3 runs from the conserved cysteine through the conserved F or W. Each record gives: CDR3 length, D gene, clone size, V gene, J gene, CDR3 protein, CDR3 DNA. D genes are given only for firm matches. The size of a clone is reported for some rows only, either as once, few or many, or as a class for expanded clones.

20	NA	NA	TRBV14	TRBJ1-2	CASSRSLRGGPPETNYGYTF	TGTGCCAGCAGCCGCTCTCTGCGAGGGGGGCCGCCCGAAACGAACTATGGCTACACCTTC
11	NA	NA	TRBV25-1	TRBJ2-1	CATRENGEQFF	TGTGCCACCCGGGAGAACGGTGAGCAGTTCTTC
13	NA	NA	TRBV6-4	TRBJ2-3	CASSGRPTDTQYF	TGTGCCAGCAGTGGCCGGCCCACAGATACGCAGTATTTT
15	TRBD1	NA	TRBV13	TRBJ2-2	CASSLDRAATGELFF	TGTGCCAGCAGCCTTGACAGGGCCGCCACCGGGGAGCTGTTTTTT
11	NA	NA	TRBV11-2	TRBJ2-2	CASSLPEELFF	TGTGCCAGCAGCTTGCCCGAGGAGCTGTTTTTT
15	TRBD1	NA	TRBV11-3	TRBJ2-2	CASSLDQQGAGELFF	TGTGCCAGCAGCTTAGATCAGCAGGGGGCCGGGGAGCTGTTTTTT
17	TRBD1	NA	TRBV5-8	TRBJ1-2	CASSLATGYAGASGYTF	TGTGCCAGCAGCTTGGCGACAGGGTACGCTGGGGCTAGTGGCTACACCTTC
13	NA	NA	TRBV13	TRBJ1-2	CASSLGRSYGYTF	TGTGCCAGCAGCTTAGGGCGGTCCTATGGCTACACCTTC
16	TRBD2	NA	TRBV7-7	TRBJ2-5	CASSLGVAGREETQYF	TGTGCTAGCAGCTTAGGGGTAGCGGGGCGGGAAGAGACCCAGTACTTC
17	TRBD1	few	TRBV5-4	TRBJ1-2	CASSRGKVAQGDYGYTF	TGTGCCAGCAGCCGGGGGAAGGTAGCGCAGGGGGACTATGGCTACACCTTC
18	NA	NA	TRBV5-6	TRBJ2-7	CASSLYIPRDTYSYEQYF	TGTGCCAGCAGCTTGTACATCCCCCGGGACACCTACTCCTACGAGCAGTACTTC
18	TRBD2	NA	TRBV6-1	TRBJ2-1	CASSEAPAGGPPYNEQFF	TGTGCCAGCAGCGAAGCCCCAGCGGGAGGGCCGCCCTACAATGAGCAGTTCTTC
16	NA	NA	TRBV4-3	TRBJ1-1	CASSQVAAGSGTEAFF	TGCGCCAGCAGCCAGGTGGCGGCAGGGAGTGGCACTGAAGCTTTCTTT
15	NA	NA	TRBV6-1	TRBJ1-5	CASSPGADSNQPQHF	TGTGCCAGCAGTCCGGGGGCGGATAGCAATCAGCCCCAGCATTTT
15	NA	NA	TRBV6-6	TRBJ1-5	CASRFRDGSNQPQHF	TGTGCCAGCAGATTCCGGGACGGCTCCAATCAGCCCCAGCATTTT
13	NA	NA	TRBV6-1	TRBJ1-1	CASSSSGSTEAFF	TGTGCCAGCAGTTCCTCGGGGAGCACTGAAGCTTTCTTT
16	NA	NA	TRBV7-3	TRBJ1-1	CASSPRGGDGNTEAFF	TGTGCCAGCAGTCCCAGGGGAGGGGATGGGAACACTGAAGCTTTCTTT
14	NA	NA	TRBV6-1	TRBJ2-7	CASSDYGKSGEQYF	TGTGCCAGCAGTGACTACGGGAAGTCGGGGGAGCAGTACTTC
14	TRBD1	NA	TRBV11-2	TRBJ2-7	CASSSGTGRYEQYF	TGTGCCAGCAGTTCCGGGACAGGTCGTTACGAGCAGTACTTC
16	TRBD2	NA	TRBV19	TRBJ2-7	CASSIGTAGARREQYF	TGTGCCAGTAGTATAGGGACAGCGGGAGCTCGACGCGAGCAGTACTTC
15	NA	NA	TRBV6-1	TRBJ2-7	CASNQAKGYVYEQYF	TGTGCCAGCAACCAAGCAAAGGGGTATGTTTATGAGCAGTACTTC
15	TRBD1	once	TRBV7-9	TRBJ2-5	CASSSLQGASETQYF	TGTGCCAGCAGCTCTCTCCAGGGGGCGTCGGAGACCCAGTACTTC
16	NA	NA	TRBV5-4	TRBJ2-5	CASSLHLTGHQETQYF	TGTGCCAGCAGCCTACACCTGACGGGCCACCAAGAGACCCAGTACTTC
17	NA	NA	TRBV10-2	TRBJ2-2	CASSDSLSGSRTGELFF	TGCGCCAGTTCGGACAGTTTAAGTGGATCGAGGACCGGGGAGCTGTTTTTT